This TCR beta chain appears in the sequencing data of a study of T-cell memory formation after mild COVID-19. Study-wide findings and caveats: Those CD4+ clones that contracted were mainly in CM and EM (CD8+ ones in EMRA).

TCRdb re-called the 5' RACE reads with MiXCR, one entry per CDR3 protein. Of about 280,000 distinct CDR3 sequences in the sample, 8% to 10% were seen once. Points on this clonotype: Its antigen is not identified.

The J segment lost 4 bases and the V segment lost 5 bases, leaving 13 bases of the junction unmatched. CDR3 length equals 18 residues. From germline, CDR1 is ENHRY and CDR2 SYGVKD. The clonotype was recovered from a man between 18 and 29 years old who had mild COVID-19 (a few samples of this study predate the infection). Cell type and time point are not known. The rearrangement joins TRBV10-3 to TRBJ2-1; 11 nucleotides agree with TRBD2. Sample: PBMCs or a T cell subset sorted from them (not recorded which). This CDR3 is CAISSSPARLAGYNEQFF. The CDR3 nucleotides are TGTGCCATCAGTTCTTCCCCCGCACGACTAGCGGGGTACAATGAGCAGTTCTTC.